This T cell receptor beta chain was obtained from a study of T cell responses to AZD1222 COVID-19 vaccine. The study, taken as a whole, reports: Possibly, clonal diversity was underestimated; donors were largely white British and included more females. Reportedly, nearly half the spike-specific TCRs target unmutated variant regions.

Between the trimmed V and J ends, which lost 6 bases and 4 bases, there was a span of 12 bases. The CDR3 loop spans 13 amino acids. On this clone: As yet, its antigen is unknown.

TCRdb's copy holds only in-frame clones and misses some; the assay was immunoSEQ multiplex PCR. The repertoire holds 130,000 to 150,000 clones, about nine tenths seen once, with approximately 2.9% in the top ten. The starting material was peripheral blood, obtained on day 0 of MenACWY control vaccination. The chain employs TRBV12-3 or TRBV12-4 and TRBJ2-5; D perhaps matches TRBD2 (6 bases). This receptor was obtained from an adult in good health. The CDR3 here is CASSRGLTETQYF. As DNA, the CDR3 is TGTGCCAGCAGCCGGGGACTTACAGAGACCCAGTACTTC.